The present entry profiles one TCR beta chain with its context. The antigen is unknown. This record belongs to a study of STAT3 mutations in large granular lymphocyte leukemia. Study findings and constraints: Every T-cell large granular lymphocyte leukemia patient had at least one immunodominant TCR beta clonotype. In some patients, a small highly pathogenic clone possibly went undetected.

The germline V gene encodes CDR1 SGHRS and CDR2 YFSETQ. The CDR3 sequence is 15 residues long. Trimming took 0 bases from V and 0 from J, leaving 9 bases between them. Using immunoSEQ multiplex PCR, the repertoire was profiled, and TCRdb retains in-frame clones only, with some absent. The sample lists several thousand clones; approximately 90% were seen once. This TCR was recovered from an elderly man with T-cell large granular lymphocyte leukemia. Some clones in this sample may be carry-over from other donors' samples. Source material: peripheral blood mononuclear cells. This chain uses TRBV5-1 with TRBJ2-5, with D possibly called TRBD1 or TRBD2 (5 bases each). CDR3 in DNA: TGCGCCAGCAGCTTGGTAGGGACCGACCAAGAGACCCAGTACTTC. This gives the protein CASSLVGTDQETQYF. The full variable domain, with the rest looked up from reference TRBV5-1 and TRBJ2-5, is KAGVTQTPRYLIKTRGQQVTLSCSPISGHRSVSWYQQTPGQGLQFLFEYFSETQRNKGNFPGRFSGRQFSNSRSEMNVSTLELGDSALYLCASSLVGTDQETQYFGPGTRLLVL.